This T cell receptor (beta chain) was captured in a study of shared clonotypes between healthy human individuals. Per the germline V gene, CDR1 is SGHDN and CDR2 is FVKESK. V shed 2 bases and J 0 bases; nucleotides not matched to a gene: 11. This CDR3 has 19 residues. All donors were healthy HIV-negative adults lacking recent acute infections or vaccinations. Concerning this clone: Its target is not known.

Overall study findings and caveats: Naive CD4 clonotypes were shared across several donors at approximately 5.3%.

Libraries were prepared by immunoSEQ multiplex PCR; TCRdb keeps only in-frame clonotypes and omits some of them. The data contain roughly 760,000 clones, under 80% of them singletons. The receptor's source is a woman in her 30s in good health. The sequenced material came from memory CD4+ T cells sorted from blood. Subset reported: CD45RA-negative fraction. The rearrangement links TRBV14 to TRBJ2-1; 9 bases agree with TRBD2. In DNA, the CDR3 is TGTGCCAGCAGCCAATTCATCCCTAGCGGGGACTACTCCTACAATGAGCAGTTCTTC. It specifies CASSQFIPSGDYSYNEQFF.